This entry lists 30 T cell receptor beta chains sequenced from one sample in a study of cytomegalovirus exposure and HLA in healthy donors. The PCR employed 60 Vbeta primers together with 13 Jbeta primers. Sequencing used immunoSEQ multiplex PCR; TCRdb keeps in-frame clones, though not all of them. Of around 120,000 clones in the sample, more than 80% were seen once. The sample taken for sequencing was PBMCs. The receptors stem from a man aged 30 to 39 in good health and CMV-seronegative.

V gene TRBV7-9 combines with J gene TRBJ2-1; 8 bases fit TRBD2. CDR3 length: 16 residues. Trimming removed 5 bases from V and 0 bases from J; junction bases left unmatched: 6. Germline CDR1 SEHNR, CDR2 FQNEAQ (reference sequence). For the CDR3, the DNA is TGTGCCAGCAGCCCCCGGGGGGGTAGCTCCTACAATGAGCAGTTCTTC. Translating gives CASSPRGGSSYNEQFF. Drawing the rest from reference TRBV7-9 and TRBJ2-1, the complete variable domain is DTGVSQNPRHKITKRGQNVTFRCDPISEHNRLYWYRQTLGQGPEFLTYFQNEAQLEKSRLLSDRFSAERPKGSFSTLEIQRTEQGDSAMYLCASSPRGGSSYNEQFFGPGTRLTVL.

The chain combines TRBV7-9 with TRBJ1-1; the D gene is possibly TRBD1 (5 bases). V was shortened by 10 bases and J by 1 base, with 7 bases between the two germline ends. Germline lookup yields CDR1 SEHNR and CDR2 FQNEAQ (reference sequence). The CDR3 runs 11 residues. CDR3 region: CAIQGNTEAFF. Written as DNA, the CDR3 is TGTGCCATTCAGGGGAACACTGAAGCTTTCTTT.

V gene TRBV18 combines with J gene TRBJ2-6, with D perhaps TRBD1 (5 bases). The CDR3 is 16 amino acids. V was shortened by 2 bases and J by 0 bases, with 8 bases between the two germline ends. Germline assignment: CDR1 KGHSH and CDR2 LQKENI. The CDR3 loop reads CASSPYRRSGANVLTF. In DNA, the CDR3 is TGTGCCAGCTCACCATACAGGCGCTCTGGGGCCAACGTCCTGACTTTC.

CDR3 coding DNA: TGTGCCAGCAGCATGCGACAGAGAGAAAAACTGTTTTTT. Its translation is CASSMRQREKLFF. This chain links TRBV7-9 with TRBJ1-4, with a possible D match to TRBD1 (5 bases). The CDR3 has 13 residues. V was pared by 5 bases and J by 8 bases, with 12 bases between. CDR1 is SEHNR, CDR2 FQNEAQ, per germline (reference sequence).

This clone has just one count. This sequence joins TRBV18 and TRBJ1-3, with D hard to call. V shed 2 bases and J shed 0 bases, with 8 bases lying between them. This CDR3 is 15 amino acids long. CDR1 is KGHSH and CDR2 is LQKENI in the germline V gene. CDR3 protein: CASSPGPGSGNTIYF. CDR3 coding DNA: TGTGCCAGCTCACCAGGTCCAGGCTCTGGAAACACCATATATTTT. The complete variable domain, with remaining parts taken from reference TRBV18 and TRBJ1-3, reads NAGVMQNPRHLVRRRGQEARLRCSPMKGHSHVYWYRQLPEEGLKFMVYLQKENIIDESGMPKERFSAEFPKEGPSILRIQQVVRGDSAAYFCASSPGPGSGNTIYFGEGSWLTVV.

V usage is TRBV15 and J usage is TRBJ1-3; D is possibly TRBD1 (6 bases). V lost 0 bases and J 4 bases, leaving 13 bases between the germline ends. The CDR3 has 16 residues. The germline V gene has CDR1 LNHNV and CDR2 YYDKDF (reference sequence). The CDR3 sequence: CATSRDKRGQGNTIYF. The CDR3 DNA sequence: TGTGCCACCAGCAGAGATAAAAGAGGACAGGGAAACACCATATATTTT.

This sequence joins TRBV4-3 and TRBJ1-6; 7 nucleotides align to TRBD1. Germline trimming cut 0 bases from V and 7 bases from J; bases unmatched to any gene: 3. Germline V gives CDR1 LGHNA, CDR2 YSLEER. The CDR3 spans 15 residues. The CDR3 reads CASSQEARGNSPLHF. The CDR3 DNA sequence: TGCGCCAGCAGCCAAGAGGCCAGGGGGAATTCACCCCTCCACTTT.

This chain joins TRBV5-1 and TRBJ2-5; D may be TRBD2 (6 bases). V was clipped by 3 bases and J by 4 bases, with 19 bases between them. The CDR3 sequence is 16 residues long. The V gene's germline CDR1 is SGHRS and CDR2 YFSETQ. CDR3 in DNA: TGCGCCAGCAGCTCCAGACCGGACGGGAGATTAGAGACCCAGTACTTC. As protein: CASSSRPDGRLETQYF. Variable domain in full (rest from reference TRBV5-1 and TRBJ2-5): KAGVTQTPRYLIKTRGQQVTLSCSPISGHRSVSWYQQTPGQGLQFLFEYFSETQRNKGNFPGRFSGRQFSNSRSEMNVSTLELGDSALYLCASSSRPDGRLETQYFGPGTRLLVL.

As to this clone: One end of the junction does not line up with germline, which may come from a read error. The chain employs TRBV7-9 and TRBJ2-7; 10 positions match TRBD1. This CDR3 is 12 amino acids long. From germline, CDR1 is SEHNR and CDR2 FQNEAQ (reference sequence). The CDR3 is CSSRDRGDEQYF. The CDR3 DNA follows: TGTTCCAGCCGGGACAGGGGTGACGAGCAGTACTTC.

This clone appeared a single time. The chain joins TRBV7-2 to TRBJ1-2; a weak D match, TRBD1 (5 bases). Germline-derived CDR1 and CDR2 are SGHTA and FQGNSA. Deletions cut 0 bases from V and 0 bases from J, with 8 bases between. CDR3 length equals 15 residues. CDR3 sequence: CASSLAGGTNYGYTF. CDR3 nucleotide sequence: TGTGCCAGCAGCTTAGCGGGGGGGACTAACTATGGCTACACCTTC.

The V and J genes are TRBV2 and TRBJ2-3, with a possible D match to TRBD1 (6 bases). This CDR3 has 14 residues. V shed 4 bases and J shed 6 bases, with 14 bases lying between them. CDR1 is SNHLY and CDR2 is FYNNEI in the germline V gene. As DNA, the CDR3 is TGTGCCAGCAGTGTACAGAGGGGGACCGATACGCAGTATTTT. Protein product: CASSVQRGTDTQYF.

The chain links TRBV9 to TRBJ1-5; possibly TRBD1 for D (5 bases). This CDR3 has 14 amino acids. Germline V gene sequence: CDR1 SGDLS, CDR2 YYNGEE. V lost 2 bases and J 0 bases, leaving 6 bases between the germline ends. CDR3 DNA sequence: TGTGCCAGCAGCGTTACAGGTAGCAATCAGCCCCAGCATTTT. Translation gives CASSVTGSNQPQHF.

The chain carries TRBV7-2 and TRBJ2-3; 10 nucleotides match TRBD2. Looked up from germline, CDR1 is SGHTA and CDR2 is FQGNSA. This CDR3 has 14 amino acids. CDR3 coding DNA: TGTGCGTCACTAGCGGGGATCTACACAGATACGCAGTATTTT. Translating gives CASLAGIYTDTQYF. The entire variable domain, with the rest obtained from reference TRBV7-2 and TRBJ2-3, is as follows: GAGVSQSPSNKVTEKGKDVELRCDPISGHTALYWYRQSLGQGLEFLIYFQGNSAPDKSGLPSDRFSAERTGGSVSTLTIQRTQQEDSAVYLCASLAGIYTDTQYFGPGTRLTVL.

The J gene is TRBJ1-3, the V gene TRBV2; TRBD1 agrees at 7 bases. V trimming: 7 bases; J trimming: 2 bases; junction bases outside the gene matches: 11. Germline V gene sequence: CDR1 SNHLY, CDR2 FYNNEI. The CDR3 length is 16 residues. CDR3 coding DNA: TGTGCCAGCACCTACTTCCAGGGGGATGCTGGAAACACCATATATTTT. As protein: CASTYFQGDAGNTIYF.

Turning to this clone: One end of the junction varies from germline; a read error may be responsible. This chain joins TRBV30 and TRBJ2-5; D call uncertain. CDR1 and CDR2 (germline): GTSNPN, SVGIG (reference sequence). The CDR3 runs 12 residues. The CDR3 region has the DNA TGTGCCTGGAGTGTAACACAGCAGACCCGGTACTTC. It is translated as CAWSVTQQTRYF.

This chain uses TRBV4-1 with TRBJ2-5, with 11 bases lining up with TRBD2. This CDR3 contains 15 residues. With V trimmed by 4 bases and J by 5 bases, 6 bases remained unmatched. Germline V gene data show CDR1 as MGHRA and CDR2 as YSYEKL. This chain's CDR3 is CASSPLAGVRETQYF. The CDR3 DNA reads TGCGCCAGCAGCCCACTAGCGGGAGTAAGGGAGACCCAGTACTTC.

The rearrangement joins TRBV7-8 to TRBJ2-1, with 15 positions matching TRBD2. Trimming removed 2 bases from V and 5 bases from J; junction bases left unmatched: 4. The CDR3 is 17 amino acids. The V gene's germline CDR1 is SGHVS and CDR2 FQNEAQ. This CDR3 reads CASSLFRTSGGDNEQFF. Here the CDR3 DNA reads TGTGCCAGCAGCTTATTTAGGACTAGCGGGGGGGACAATGAGCAGTTCTTC. The full variable domain, with the rest looked up from reference TRBV7-8 and TRBJ2-1, is GAGVSQSPRYKVAKRGQDVALRCDPISGHVSLFWYQQALGQGPEFLTYFQNEAQLDKSGLPSDRFFAERPEGSVSTLKIQRTQQEDSAVYLCASSLFRTSGGDNEQFFGPGTRLTVL.

This rearrangement joins TRBV19 to TRBJ2-3, with TRBD2 matching over 7 bases. The CDR3 runs 15 residues. Germline assignment: CDR1 LNHDA and CDR2 SQIVND (reference sequence). The V and J ends lost 3 bases and 3 bases, in that order; junction bases with no gene match: 6. CDR3 protein: CASSMAGAVTDTQYF. In DNA form, the CDR3 reads TGTGCCAGTAGTATGGCGGGAGCAGTTACAGATACGCAGTATTTT.

The chain combines TRBV6-5 with TRBJ2-5; TRBD1 might be the D (5 bases). From germline, CDR1 is MNHEY and CDR2 SVGAGI. Between the trimmed V and J ends, which lost 5 bases and 7 bases, there was a span of 8 bases. The CDR3 contains 11 residues. Here the CDR3 DNA reads TGTGCCAGCAGTCCTCAGGGGACCCAGTACTTC. It codes for CASSPQGTQYF.

The rearrangement links TRBV27 to TRBJ2-1, with 8 bases aligning to TRBD2. Germline-derived CDR1 and CDR2 are MNHEY and SMNVEV (reference sequence). This CDR3 has 13 residues. V lost 2 bases, J lost 15 bases, and 9 bases stayed unmatched. CDR3 sequence: CASSLGSAGDPFF. The CDR3 DNA reads as TGTGCCAGCAGTTTAGGATCAGCGGGAGACCCGTTCTTC.

The chain links TRBV5-1 to TRBJ2-5, with 8 bases that match TRBD2. The CDR3 runs to 14 residues. Germline CDR1 and CDR2: SGHRS and YFSETQ. Losses at the gene ends were 0 bases for V and 4 bases for J; bases not matched to a gene: 2. For the CDR3, the DNA is TGCGCCAGCAGCTTGGTAGCGGGAAGAGAGACCCAGTACTTC. Its protein is CASSLVAGRETQYF.

The chain recombines TRBV30 with TRBJ2-3, with 13 bases fitting TRBD2. This CDR3 contains 16 residues. V dropped 4 bases and J dropped 0; count of bases not matched to a gene: 4. Germline CDR1 reads GTSNPN; CDR2 reads SVGIG (reference sequence). In nucleotides, the CDR3 is TGTGCCTGGACACTAGCGGGAGGGGCGAGCACAGATACGCAGTATTTT. Translating gives CAWTLAGGASTDTQYF.

The CDR3 DNA sequence: TGTGCCTGGAGTGACAGTATGGGCTACACCTTC. Its protein product is CAWSDSMGYTF. This chain links TRBV30 with TRBJ1-2, with unresolved D. This CDR3 is built from 11 residues. Germline V gives CDR1 GTSNPN, CDR2 SVGIG (reference sequence). V lost 1 base to trimming and J lost 8 bases, with 8 bases between them.

The V call is TRBV7-8, the J call TRBJ2-7; TRBD2 matches at 14 bases. V dropped 4 bases and J dropped 1; count of bases not matched to a gene: 9. The CDR3 runs 18 residues. In germline, CDR1 is SGHVS, CDR2 FQNEAQ. The CDR3 reads CASSSGLAGGRGSYEQYF. CDR3 sequence (DNA): TGTGCCAGCAGCTCCGGACTAGCGGGAGGCCGAGGGTCCTACGAGCAGTACTTC.

This clone was seen a handful of times. The junction shows a germline mismatch at one end, possibly a read error. The chain recombines TRBV7-7 with TRBJ2-2, with 12 bases lining up with TRBD2. The CDR3 has 18 residues. Germline V gene data show CDR1 as SSHAT and CDR2 as FNYEAQ (reference sequence). In DNA form, the CDR3 reads TGTGCTAGCACGGACGTATTGGGACTAGCGGGCGTAACCGGGGAGCTGTTTTTT. Protein: CASTDVLGLAGVTGELFF.

In regard to this clone: One junction end disagrees with the germline gene, perhaps due to a read error. V is TRBV19 and J is TRBJ1-5; D might be TRBD1 (5 bases). The germline CDR1 and CDR2 sequences are LNHDA and SQIVND (reference sequence). There are 16 residues in the CDR3. The CDR3 coding sequence is TGTGCCAGTAGTATAGGGACACGAAGTTGGGATCAGCCCCAGAATTTT. It yields the protein CASSIGTRSWDQPQNF. Drawing the rest from reference TRBV19 and TRBJ1-5, the complete variable domain is DGGITQSPKYLFRKEGQNVTLSCEQNLNHDAMYWYRQDPGQGLRLIYYSQIVNDFQKGDIAEGYSVSREKKESFPLTVTSAQKNPTAFYLCASSIGTRSWDQPQNFGDGTRLSIL.

This rearrangement joins TRBV6-4 to TRBJ2-1; D may be TRBD1 (6 bases). Germline CDR1 is MRHNA and CDR2 is SNTAGT. Trimming removed 6 bases at V and 6 bases at J, with 12 bases between. The CDR3 has 13 residues. The CDR3 nucleotides read TGTGCCAGCAGCCTGACAGGTTTCAATGAGCAGTTCTTC. It yields the protein CASSLTGFNEQFF.

The rearrangement joins TRBV9 to TRBJ1-1, with D perhaps TRBD1 (5 bases). Germline V gene lookup returns CDR1 SGDLS and CDR2 YYNGEE. CDR3 length: 13 amino acids. V lost 3 bases, J lost 11 bases, and 17 bases lay in between. CDR3 sequence: CASSDRLTGGAFF. The CDR3 DNA is TGTGCCAGCAGCGATCGCCTCACGGGGGGTGCTTTCTTT.

The chain employs TRBV4-3 and TRBJ2-3, with TRBD1 matching 7 bases. V shed 1 base and J 3 bases; nucleotides not matched to a gene: 4. The CDR3 has 15 residues. Germline CDR1 reads LGHNA; CDR2 reads YSLEER. CDR3: CASSQGTGATDTQYF. In DNA form, the CDR3 reads TGCGCCAGCAGCCAAGGAACAGGGGCGACAGATACGCAGTATTTT.

This chain joins TRBV13 and TRBJ1-2, with 9 bases lining up with TRBD1. Looked up from germline, CDR1 is PRHDT and CDR2 is FYEKMQ (reference sequence). V shed 3 bases and J 8 bases; nucleotides not matched to a gene: 13. The CDR3 is made up of 16 amino acids. CDR3 nucleotides: TGTGCCAGCAGCTTCAGGGGTCGGCGACAGGGGGAGGGCTACACCTTC. Amino acids: CASSFRGRRQGEGYTF.